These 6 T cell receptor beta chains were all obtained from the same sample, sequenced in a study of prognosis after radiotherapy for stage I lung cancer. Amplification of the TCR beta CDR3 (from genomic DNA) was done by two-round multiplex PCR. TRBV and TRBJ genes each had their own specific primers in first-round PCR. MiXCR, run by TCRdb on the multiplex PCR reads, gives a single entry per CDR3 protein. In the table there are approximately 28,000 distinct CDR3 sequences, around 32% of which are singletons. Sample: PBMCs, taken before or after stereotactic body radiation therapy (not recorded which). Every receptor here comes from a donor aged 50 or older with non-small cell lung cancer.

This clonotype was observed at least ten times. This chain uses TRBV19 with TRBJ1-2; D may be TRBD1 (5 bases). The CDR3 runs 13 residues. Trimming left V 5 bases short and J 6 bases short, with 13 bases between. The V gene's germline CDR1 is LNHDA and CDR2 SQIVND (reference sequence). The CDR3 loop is CASSSSGTHGYTF. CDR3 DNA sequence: TGTGCCAGTAGTTCGTCAGGGACGCATGGCTACACCTTC.

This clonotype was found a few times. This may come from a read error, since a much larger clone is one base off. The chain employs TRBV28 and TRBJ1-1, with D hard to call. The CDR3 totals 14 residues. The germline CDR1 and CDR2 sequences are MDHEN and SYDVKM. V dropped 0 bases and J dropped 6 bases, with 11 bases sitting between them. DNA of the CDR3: TGTGCCAGCAGTTTATGGGGAGCAGGCGCTGAAGCTTTCTTT. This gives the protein CASSLWGAGAEAFF.

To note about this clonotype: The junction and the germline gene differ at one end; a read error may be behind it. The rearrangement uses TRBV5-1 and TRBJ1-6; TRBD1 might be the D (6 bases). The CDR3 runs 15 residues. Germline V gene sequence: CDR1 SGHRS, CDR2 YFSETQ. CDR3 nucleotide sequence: TGCGCCAGCAGCTTGGAACTCAGGGGAGGCTCACCCCTCAACTTT. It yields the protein CASSLELRGGSPLNF.

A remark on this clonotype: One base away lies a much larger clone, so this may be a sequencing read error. The CDR3: CASSLAPSVNTEAFF. CDR3 DNA: TGTGCCAGCAGCTTAGCCCCCTCCGTGAACACTGAAGCTTTCTTT. This chain uses TRBV7-9 with TRBJ1-1; no firm D call. Per the germline V gene, CDR1 is SEHNR and CDR2 is FQNEAQ (reference sequence). Trimming pared 0 bases from V and 0 bases from J, leaving 8 bases between. This CDR3 is 15 amino acids long.

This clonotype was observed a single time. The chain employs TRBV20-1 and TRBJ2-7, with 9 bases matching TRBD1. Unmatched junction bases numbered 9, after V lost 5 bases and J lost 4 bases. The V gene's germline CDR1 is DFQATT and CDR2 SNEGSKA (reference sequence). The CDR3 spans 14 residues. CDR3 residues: CSAGKQGARYEQYF. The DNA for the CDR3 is TGCAGTGCTGGGAAACAGGGGGCGCGTTACGAGCAGTACTTC.

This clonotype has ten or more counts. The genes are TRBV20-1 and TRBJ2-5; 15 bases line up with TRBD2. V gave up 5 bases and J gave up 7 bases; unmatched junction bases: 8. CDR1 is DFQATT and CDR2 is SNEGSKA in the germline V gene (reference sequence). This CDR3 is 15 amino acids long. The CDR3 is CSALGTSGGSGTQYF. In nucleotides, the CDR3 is TGCAGTGCTTTAGGGACTAGCGGGGGGTCTGGGACCCAGTACTTC.